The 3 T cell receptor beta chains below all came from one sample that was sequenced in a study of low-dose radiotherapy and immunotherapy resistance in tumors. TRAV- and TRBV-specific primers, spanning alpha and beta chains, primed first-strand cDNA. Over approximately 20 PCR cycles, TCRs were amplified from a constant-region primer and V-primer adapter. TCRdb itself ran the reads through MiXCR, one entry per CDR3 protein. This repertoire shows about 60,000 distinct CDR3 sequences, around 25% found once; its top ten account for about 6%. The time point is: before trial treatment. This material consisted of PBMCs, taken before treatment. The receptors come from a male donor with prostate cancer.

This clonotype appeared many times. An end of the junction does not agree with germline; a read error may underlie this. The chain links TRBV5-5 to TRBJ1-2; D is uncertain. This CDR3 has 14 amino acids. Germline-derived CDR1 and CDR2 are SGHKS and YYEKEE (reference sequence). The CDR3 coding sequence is TGCGCCAGCAGCCCCCCCCTGGACGGATATGGCTACACCTTC. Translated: CASSPPLDGYGYTF. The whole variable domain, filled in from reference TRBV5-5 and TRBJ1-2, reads DAGVTQSPTHLIKTRGQQVTLRCSPISGHKSVSWYQQVLGQGPQFIFQYYEKEERGRGNFPDRFSARQFPNYSSELNVNALLLGDSALYLCASSPPLDGYGYTFGSGTRLTVV.

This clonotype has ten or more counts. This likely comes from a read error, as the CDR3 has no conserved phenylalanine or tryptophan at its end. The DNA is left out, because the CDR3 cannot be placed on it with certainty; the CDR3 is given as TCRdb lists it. Here the CDR3 reads CASSLGGSL. The chain recombines TRBV3-1 with TRBJ2-2; the D call in the table, TRBD1, was not verified against the DNA. The CDR3 length equals 9 residues, ends included. Germline V gene sequence: CDR1 LGHDT, CDR2 YNNKEL (reference sequence).

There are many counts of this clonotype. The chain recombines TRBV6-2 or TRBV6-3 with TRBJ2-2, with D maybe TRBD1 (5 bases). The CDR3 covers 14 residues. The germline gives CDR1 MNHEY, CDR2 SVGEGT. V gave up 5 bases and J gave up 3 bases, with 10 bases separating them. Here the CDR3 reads CASSQKTDTGELFF. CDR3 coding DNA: TGTGCCAGCAGTCAGAAGACAGACACCGGGGAGCTGTTTTTT.